The 26 T cell receptor beta chains in this list originate from one sample, sequenced in a study of stem cell transplantation in POMP-related autoinflammatory disease. Only in-frame clones appear in the TCRdb table, and some are missing; sequencing was by immunoSEQ multiplex PCR. This table holds some 68,000 clones, approximately 91% found once. Sample: CD4+ T cells from PBMCs, taken after stem cell transplantation. The receptor set was obtained from a human patient with POMP-related autoinflammation and immune dysregulation (PRAID). The T cells may come from the graft donor.

The chain recombines TRBV19 with TRBJ1-5; TRBD1 matches at 8 bases. Germline CDR1 reads LNHDA; CDR2 reads SQIVND (reference sequence). This CDR3 is 15 amino acids long. The V segment lost 3 bases and the J segment 3 bases; nucleotides outside the gene matches: 4. The CDR3 here is CASSMGRGLNQPQHF. The CDR3, as DNA: TGTGCCAGTAGTATGGGCAGGGGGCTCAATCAGCCCCAGCATTTT.

The chain is built from TRBV18 and TRBJ2-5, with D perhaps TRBD1 (5 bases). Trimming stripped 5 bases from V and 0 bases from J, with 10 bases between. CDR1 is KGHSH, CDR2 LQKENI, per germline. The CDR3 loop spans 14 amino acids. The CDR3 protein is CASSTRTHQETQYF. The CDR3 DNA is TGTGCCAGCTCAACCCGGACACACCAAGAGACCCAGTACTTC.

The chain recombines TRBV9 with TRBJ2-2, with 7 positions matching TRBD2. Germline trimming cut 1 base from V and 4 bases from J; bases unmatched to any gene: 7. Germline CDR1 and CDR2: SGDLS and YYNGEE. The CDR3 length is 16 residues. The CDR3 is CASSVRSGGTTGELFF. The CDR3 DNA is TGTGCCAGCAGCGTAAGGTCCGGGGGGACCACCGGGGAGCTGTTTTTT.

The chain couples TRBV6-1 to TRBJ1-1; no firm D call. The CDR3 is 12 amino acids. V lost 5 bases to trimming and J lost 7 bases, with 11 bases between them. Per the germline V gene, CDR1 is MNHNS and CDR2 is SASEGT. The DNA for the CDR3 is TGTGCCAGCAGTTATGGGTTGGGTGAAGCTTTCTTT. It is translated as CASSYGLGEAFF.

The J gene is TRBJ2-7, the V gene TRBV5-1, with a possible D match to TRBD1 (6 bases). V dropped 4 bases and J dropped 4 bases, with 18 bases sitting between them. Germline CDR1 is SGHRS and CDR2 is YFSETQ. The CDR3 is made up of 15 amino acids. The CDR3 coding sequence is TGCGCCAGCAGCATTACAGGGAGTCAAATGTACGAGCAGTACTTC. It encodes CASSITGSQMYEQYF.

The chain has TRBV24-1 and TRBJ2-2, with 9 nucleotides matching TRBD2. Per the germline V gene, CDR1 is KGHDR and CDR2 is SFDVKD. Trimming at V came to 4 bases and at J to 6 bases, leaving 8 bases not matched to a gene. The CDR3 sequence is 16 residues long. The CDR3 DNA reads as TGTGCCACCAGTGACCGTGGGACTAGCAGGGCCGGGGAGCTGTTTTTT. It yields the protein CATSDRGTSRAGELFF.

The rearrangement joins TRBV5-1 to TRBJ1-1; D is perhaps TRBD1 (5 bases). CDR3 size: 14 residues. The V end was cut by 0 bases, the J end by 3 bases, with 9 bases between. Germline V gene lookup returns CDR1 SGHRS and CDR2 YFSETQ. The CDR3 DNA reads TGCGCCAGCAGCTTGGCAGGGTCGGACACTGAAGCTTTCTTT. Its protein is CASSLAGSDTEAFF.

This chain joins TRBV14 and TRBJ1-5; TRBD1 is a possible D gene (5 bases). V shed 4 bases and J shed 0 bases, with 13 bases lying between them. The CDR3 length is 16 residues. In germline, CDR1 is SGHDN, CDR2 FVKESK. The CDR3 loop is CASSPHPQGSNQPQHF. CDR3 nucleotides: TGTGCCAGCAGCCCCCATCCCCAGGGTAGCAATCAGCCCCAGCATTTT.

This clone came up once. The J gene is TRBJ1-1, the V gene TRBV5-1; tentatively, D is TRBD1 (6 bases). CDR1 is SGHRS and CDR2 is YFSETQ in the germline V gene. Trimming left V 4 bases short and J 4 bases short, with 14 bases between. This CDR3 is 14 amino acids long. The chain's CDR3 is CASSPTGSGTEAFF. As DNA, the CDR3 is TGCGCCAGCAGCCCCACAGGGTCTGGCACTGAAGCTTTCTTT.

This clone has just one count. This chain uses TRBV29-1 with TRBJ2-3; TRBD1 aligns across 10 bases. The CDR3 runs 15 residues. With V trimmed by 4 bases and J by 4 bases, 8 bases remained unmatched. The germline CDR1 and CDR2 sequences are SQVTM and ANQGSEA. Here the CDR3 DNA reads TGCAGCGTTGCGGTCGGACAGGGGGTGGCAGATACGCAGTATTTT. It is translated as CSVAVGQGVADTQYF.

This chain links TRBV7-9 with TRBJ2-5; D gene uncertain. Germline V gene lookup returns CDR1 SEHNR and CDR2 FQNEAQ (reference sequence). The length of the CDR3 is 15 residues. The V end was cut by 5 bases, the J end by 5 bases, with 18 bases between. The CDR3: CASSHFPGHEETQYF. The CDR3 DNA sequence: TGTGCCAGCAGCCATTTCCCCGGCCATGAGGAGACCCAGTACTTC.

The chain uses TRBV6-5 and TRBJ2-7; unclear D gene. The V end was cut by 6 bases, the J end by 4 bases, with 10 bases between. The CDR3 sequence is 12 residues long. Germline CDR1 reads MNHEY; CDR2 reads SVGAGI. CDR3 protein: CASRHLGYEQYF. CDR3 in DNA: TGTGCCAGCAGGCATCTGGGATACGAGCAGTACTTC.

Remarks on this clone: The sample has other DNA sequences that encode this CDR3 too. This chain joins TRBV5-1 and TRBJ1-5, with D unresolved. V dropped 0 bases and J dropped 1 base, with 5 bases sitting between them. Germline-derived CDR1 and CDR2 are SGHRS and YFSETQ. The CDR3 has 14 amino acids. CDR3 in DNA: TGCGCCAGCAGCTTGGGAGGGAGCAATCAGCCCCAGCATTTT. This codes for CASSLGGSNQPQHF.

This clone was detected only once. This chain connects TRBV5-1 to TRBJ1-2, with D perhaps TRBD1 (6 bases). The length of the CDR3 is 17 residues. The germline gives CDR1 SGHRS, CDR2 YFSETQ. Trimming cost V 1 base and J 4 bases, with 20 bases left between them. CDR3 bases: TGCGCCAGCAGCTTGTGGGAATCGACAGGTGGAATCTATGGCTACACCTTC. Amino acids: CASSLWESTGGIYGYTF. Together with reference TRBV5-1 and TRBJ1-2, the CDR3 gives the full variable domain: KAGVTQTPRYLIKTRGQQVTLSCSPISGHRSVSWYQQTPGQGLQFLFEYFSETQRNKGNFPGRFSGRQFSNSRSEMNVSTLELGDSALYLCASSLWESTGGIYGYTFGSGTRLTVV.

Concerning this clone itself: Within the sample, other DNA sequences also encode this same CDR3. The CDR3 DNA is TGCGCCAGCAACTCGGGGGGGCCGGTAGATACGCAGTATTTT. The encoded protein is CASNSGGPVDTQYF. V usage is TRBV5-1 and J usage is TRBJ2-3, with 8 bases fitting TRBD2. Trimming cost V 6 bases and J 5 bases; bases outside gene matches: 8. CDR1 and CDR2 (germline): SGHRS, YFSETQ. The CDR3 has 14 amino acids.

The V call is TRBV10-3, the J call TRBJ1-1; D might be TRBD1 (6 bases). V gave up 5 bases and J gave up 5 bases, with 6 bases separating them. This CDR3 is built from 11 residues. The germline gives CDR1 ENHRY, CDR2 SYGVKD. Written as DNA, the CDR3 is TGTGCCATCAGTACAGGGACTGAAGCTTTCTTT. It is translated as CAISTGTEAFF.

The chain uses TRBV3-1 (or the pseudogene TRBV3-2) and TRBJ1-2, with a weak D call TRBD1 (5 bases). The CDR3 has 13 residues. With 1 base removed from V and 6 bases from J, the gap between germline ends came to 9 bases. Germline CDR1 LGHDT, CDR2 YNNKEL (reference sequence). The CDR3 DNA sequence: TGTGCCAGCAGCCAAGCCGGGGCGAATGGCTACACCTTC. This gives the protein CASSQAGANGYTF.

The chain links TRBV11-3 to TRBJ2-6; no definite D call. This CDR3 region has 17 residues. Germline loops: CDR1 SGHNT, CDR2 YENEEA. Deletions cut 1 base from V and 0 bases from J, with 10 bases between. Here the CDR3 DNA reads TGTGCCAGCAGCTTAGGGGGTCCCTACTCTGGGGCCAACGTCCTGACTTTC. Residues: CASSLGGPYSGANVLTF.

This chain connects TRBV15 to TRBJ2-1; TRBD1 or TRBD2 may be the D gene (5 bases each). CDR1 and CDR2 from the germline V gene are LNHNV and YYDKDF (reference sequence). This CDR3 region has 14 residues. Deletions cut 1 base from V and 8 bases from J, with 12 bases between. In DNA form, the CDR3 reads TGTGCCACCAGCAGAGTTTTGGGGGATTATGAGCAGTTCTTC. This sequence encodes CATSRVLGDYEQFF.

The chain joins TRBV5-1 to TRBJ1-4, with no clear D. The CDR3 consists of 12 residues. Germline CDR1 is SGHRS and CDR2 is YFSETQ. V was trimmed by 1 base and J by 5 bases, leaving 3 bases between them. The CDR3 nucleotides read TGCGCCAGCAGCTTGACGAATGAAAAACTGTTTTTT. Amino acid sequence: CASSLTNEKLFF.

The chain uses TRBV2 and TRBJ2-5; unclear D gene. CDR1 and CDR2 (germline): SNHLY, FYNNEI. This CDR3 region has 13 residues. Trimming removed 8 bases at V and 3 bases at J, with 13 bases between. The CDR3 bases are TGTGCCAGCGCATACCAAATAGAAGAGACCCAGTACTTC. It translates to CASAYQIEETQYF.

The chain uses TRBV6-1 and TRBJ2-5, with D maybe TRBD2 (6 bases). The ends were cut back, 4 bases at V and 5 bases at J, with 23 bases in the middle. Germline V gives CDR1 MNHNS, CDR2 SASEGT. The CDR3 runs 17 residues. The CDR3 nucleotides read TGTGCCAGCAGTGGAGGGCGACGGGGGTGGAGGGACGAGACCCAGTACTTC. It yields the protein CASSGGRRGWRDETQYF.

This clone was observed once. J is TRBJ1-2 and V is TRBV15; 8 bases map to TRBD1. This CDR3 spans 16 amino acids. V trimming: 0 bases; J trimming: 7 bases; junction bases outside the gene matches: 10. CDR1 is LNHNV and CDR2 is YYDKDF in the germline V gene (reference sequence). Here the CDR3 reads CATSRDFGQGVSGYTF. CDR3 in DNA: TGTGCCACCAGCAGAGATTTCGGACAGGGTGTGAGTGGCTACACCTTC.

The chain employs TRBV5-1 and TRBJ1-1; D may be TRBD1 (5 bases). Germline assignment: CDR1 SGHRS and CDR2 YFSETQ. The CDR3 sequence is 17 residues long. V was shortened by 2 bases and J by 3 bases, with 20 bases between the two germline ends. The CDR3 bases are TGCGCCAGCAGCTTACGGGGCGCCCTTATTGGGGACACTGAAGCTTTCTTT. It encodes CASSLRGALIGDTEAFF.

The chain joins TRBV2 to TRBJ1-1; TRBD1 aligns across 10 bases. Germline lookup yields CDR1 SNHLY and CDR2 FYNNEI. Trimming took 5 bases from V and 2 from J; bases not matched to a gene: 2. CDR3 size: 14 residues. The CDR3 bases are TGTGCCAGCAGTTCGACAGGGGGCAACACTGAAGCTTTCTTT. Its protein is CASSSTGGNTEAFF.

CDR3 DNA: TGCGCCAGCAGCGTGGTCACGCCGGGACAGGGTTTCGATGAGCAGTTCTTC. Translation gives CASSVVTPGQGFDEQFF. The chain is built from TRBV4-1 and TRBJ2-1, with 9 bases aligning to TRBD1. V lost 5 bases to trimming and J lost 8 bases; unmatched junction nucleotides: 16. This CDR3 is built from 17 residues. Germline lookup yields CDR1 MGHRA and CDR2 YSYEKL.